The 24 T cell receptor beta chains listed next were all sequenced from one sample in a study of cytomegalovirus exposure and HLA in healthy donors. Both 60 Vbeta primers and 13 Jbeta primers went into the PCR. The method was immunoSEQ multiplex PCR; TCRdb's version includes in-frame clones alone and lacks a portion of them. Among approximately 180,000 clones, about 90% were seen once, and the ten largest hold around 0.25%. Sequenced material: PBMCs. These receptors were obtained from a girl in the first two years of life in good health and CMV-seronegative.

The chain combines TRBV10-2 with TRBJ2-3; TRBD2 agrees at 11 bases. This CDR3 is 20 amino acids long. Germline V gives CDR1 WSHSY, CDR2 SAAADI. The V and J ends lost 7 bases and 0 bases, in that order; junction bases with no gene match: 18. CDR3 protein: CASKGTTSGGLHYSTDTQYF. CDR3 DNA: TGCGCCAGCAAGGGGACTACTAGCGGGGGCCTGCACTATAGCACAGATACGCAGTATTTT.

In regard to this clone: A read error may produce the germline difference seen at one junction end. In nucleotides, the CDR3 is TGTTCCAGCAGCCAGACGGCAGCGAATCAGCCCCAGCATTTT. This sequence encodes CSSSQTAANQPQHF. The chain has TRBV7-9 and TRBJ1-5; D ambiguous. The germline gives CDR1 SEHNR, CDR2 FQNEAQ (reference sequence). The CDR3 is 14 residues long. The complete variable domain, with remaining parts taken from reference TRBV7-9 and TRBJ1-5, reads DTGVSQNPRHKITKRGQNVTFRCDPISEHNRLYWYRQTLGQGPEFLTYFQNEAQLEKSRLLSDRFSAERPKGSFSTLEIQRTEQGDSAMYLCSSSQTAANQPQHFGDGTRLSIL.

For this clone: Other DNA sequences in the same sample also yield this CDR3. The CDR3 loop reads CASSERGYEQYF. CDR3 coding DNA: TGTGCCAGCAGTGAAAGGGGTTACGAGCAGTACTTC. The chain uses TRBV2 and TRBJ2-7, with D perhaps matching TRBD1 (5 bases). V gave up 2 bases and J gave up 4 bases, with 6 bases separating them. Looked up from germline, CDR1 is SNHLY and CDR2 is FYNNEI. This CDR3 spans 12 amino acids.

The rearrangement uses TRBV7-9 and TRBJ2-7; D is unresolved. Germline V lookup: CDR1 SEHNR, CDR2 FQNEAQ (reference sequence). V was pared by 8 bases and J by 6 bases, with 11 bases between. The CDR3 has 11 amino acids. DNA for the CDR3: TGTGCCAGCGATCCATCCGGCGAGCAGTACTTC. This sequence encodes CASDPSGEQYF.

The gene calls are TRBV16 and TRBJ1-1, with 9 bases matching TRBD1. V gave up 1 base and J gave up 6 bases; unmatched junction bases: 6. The CDR3 loop spans 15 amino acids. The germline V gene encodes CDR1 KGHSY and CDR2 FQNENV. CDR3 nucleotide sequence: TGTGCCAGCAGCCAATTAAGCGGGACAGGGTCTGAAGCTTTCTTT. Encoded protein: CASSQLSGTGSEAFF.

The rearrangement links TRBV19 to TRBJ2-5; the match to TRBD1 covers 9 bases. The CDR3 has 15 amino acids. Germline lookup yields CDR1 LNHDA and CDR2 SQIVND (reference sequence). J gave up 2 bases and V 6 bases, and 7 bases lay outside the gene matches. The CDR3 region is CASRHRGPEQETQYF. In DNA, the CDR3 is TGTGCCAGTAGACACAGGGGGCCAGAGCAAGAGACCCAGTACTTC.

The chain links TRBV11-3 to TRBJ2-5; 8 nucleotides agree with TRBD2. V dropped 2 bases and J dropped 2; count of bases not matched to a gene: 4. The CDR3 sequence is 15 residues long. Germline V lookup: CDR1 SGHNT, CDR2 YENEEA. The CDR3 here is CASSLSGGAQETQYF. Here the CDR3 DNA reads TGTGCCAGCAGCTTAAGCGGGGGAGCACAAGAGACCCAGTACTTC. Full variable domain (missing parts from reference TRBV11-3 and TRBJ2-5): EAGVVQSPRYKIIEKKQPVAFWCNPISGHNTLYWYLQNLGQGPELLIRYENEEAVDDSQLPKDRFSAERLKGVDSTLKIQPAELGDSAVYLCASSLSGGAQETQYFGPGTRLLVL.

This chain links TRBV25-1 with TRBJ2-1, with no clear D. The germline V and J ends were trimmed by 0 bases and 0 bases, with 9 bases remaining between them. CDR3 length: 16 amino acids. CDR1 MGHDK and CDR2 SYGVNS come from the germline V gene. CDR3 nucleotides: TGTGCCAGCAGTGAATATGGAGTCAGCTCCTACAATGAGCAGTTCTTC. Its protein product is CASSEYGVSSYNEQFF.

The V gene is TRBV7-9, the J gene TRBJ2-5, with no clear D. Trimming left V 1 base short and J 5 bases short, with 14 bases between. CDR1 SEHNR and CDR2 FQNEAQ come from the germline V gene (reference sequence). This CDR3 has 15 amino acids. This CDR3 is CASSLGPAPEETQYF. The CDR3 region has the DNA TGTGCCAGCAGCTTAGGTCCAGCCCCGGAGGAGACCCAGTACTTC.

The chain joins TRBV4-3 to TRBJ2-3, with D unresolved. Trimming removed 0 bases at V and 3 bases at J, with 10 bases between. This CDR3 has 15 amino acids. CDR1 LGHNA and CDR2 YSLEER come from the germline V gene. This chain's CDR3 is CASSQDTVETDTQYF. The CDR3 DNA is TGCGCCAGCAGCCAAGATACGGTAGAGACAGATACGCAGTATTTT.

This chain uses TRBV7-2 with TRBJ2-5; weak D call: TRBD1 (5 bases). Trimming took 4 bases from V and 5 from J, leaving 14 bases between them. The germline V gene has CDR1 SGHTA and CDR2 FQGNSA. The CDR3 contains 14 residues. The CDR3: CASSSQTASETQYF. The CDR3 nucleotides read TGTGCCAGCAGCTCGCAGACAGCCTCGGAGACCCAGTACTTC.

The J gene is TRBJ2-7, the V gene TRBV19; the D gene is possibly TRBD2 (6 bases). The ends were cut back, 6 bases at V and 5 bases at J, with 17 bases in the middle. In germline, CDR1 is LNHDA, CDR2 SQIVND (reference sequence). The CDR3 is 14 residues long. This chain's CDR3 is CASRLRDATHEQYF. The CDR3 DNA reads TGTGCCAGTAGACTGCGGGATGCAACCCACGAGCAGTACTTC.

This chain joins TRBV10-2 and TRBJ2-1, with D tentatively TRBD2 (5 bases). Germline assignment: CDR1 WSHSY and CDR2 SAAADI. The germline V and J ends were trimmed by 6 bases and 0 bases, with 15 bases remaining between them. The CDR3 runs 16 residues. CDR3 DNA sequence: TGCGCCAGCAGAGCCCAGCGGTACAGCTCCTACAATGAGCAGTTCTTC. Protein sequence: CASRAQRYSSYNEQFF.

The gene calls are TRBV27 and TRBJ2-5; D is unresolved. V gave up 6 bases and J gave up 3 bases, with 11 bases separating them. This CDR3 region has 13 residues. CDR1 and CDR2 (germline): MNHEY, SMNVEV (reference sequence). CDR3 in amino acids: CASSPNAEETQYF. Written as DNA, the CDR3 is TGTGCCAGCAGCCCAAACGCGGAAGAGACCCAGTACTTC.

This clone came up once. This chain connects TRBV7-2 to TRBJ1-2, with 10 bases aligning to TRBD1. Germline V lookup: CDR1 SGHTA, CDR2 FQGNSA. The CDR3 totals 12 residues. Germline trimming cut 8 bases from V and 3 bases from J; bases unmatched to any gene: 0. The CDR3 DNA follows: TGTGCCAGCGGGACAGGGGACTATGGCTACACCTTC. This encodes CASGTGDYGYTF.

This clone was seen a single time. This rearrangement joins TRBV10-3 to TRBJ1-1; D perhaps matches TRBD1 (5 bases). Trimming stripped 10 bases from V and 1 base from J, with 13 bases between. From germline, CDR1 is ENHRY and CDR2 SYGVKD. This CDR3 is built from 13 residues. For the CDR3, the DNA is TGTGCCACCTTAGACAGACCGAACACTGAAGCTTTCTTT. This translates into CATLDRPNTEAFF.

This clone has just one count. This rearrangement joins TRBV29-1 to TRBJ2-7; 10 bases match TRBD2. V trimming: 4 bases; J trimming: 1 base; junction bases outside the gene matches: 10. This CDR3 region has 16 residues. Germline V lookup: CDR1 SQVTM, CDR2 ANQGSEA. The CDR3 loop reads CSVVGPSGSPSYEQYF. In nucleotides, the CDR3 is TGCAGCGTTGTCGGGCCTAGCGGGAGCCCATCCTACGAGCAGTACTTC.

The chain couples TRBV7-9 to TRBJ1-6, with TRBD1 as a possible D gene (5 bases). V shed 1 base and J shed 6 bases, with 7 bases lying between them. The CDR3 contains 14 residues. The germline V gene encodes CDR1 SEHNR and CDR2 FQNEAQ (reference sequence). For the CDR3, the DNA is TGTGCCAGCAGCTTAGAGACAGCTAATTCACCCCTCCACTTT. This codes for CASSLETANSPLHF.

This clone appeared once. The chain links TRBV7-6 to TRBJ2-1, with 10 bases matching TRBD1. The CDR3 extends over 17 amino acids. Trimming at V came to 1 base and at J to 5 bases, leaving 8 bases not matched to a gene. Germline V gene sequence: CDR1 SGHVS, CDR2 FNYEAQ. CDR3 loop: CASSLVLRDRGNNEQFF. Here the CDR3 DNA reads TGTGCCAGCAGCTTAGTGTTACGGGACAGGGGTAACAATGAGCAGTTCTTC.

The chain is built from TRBV11-2 and TRBJ2-3, with 9 bases lining up with TRBD2. Per germline, CDR1 SGHAT and CDR2 FQNNGV. With V trimmed by 1 base and J by 5 bases, 7 bases remained unmatched. The CDR3 consists of 16 residues. The CDR3 region is CASSLGLAVRIDTQYF. In nucleotides, the CDR3 is TGTGCCAGCAGCTTAGGACTAGCGGTTCGGATAGATACGCAGTATTTT.

The J gene is TRBJ2-5, the V gene TRBV25-1; weak D call: TRBD1 (6 bases). This CDR3 has 15 residues. Trimming removed 2 bases from V and 0 bases from J, with 10 bases in between. The V gene's germline CDR1 is MGHDK and CDR2 SYGVNS. Written as DNA, the CDR3 is TGTGCCAGCAGTGAAGCAACAGGGTACCAAGAGACCCAGTACTTC. Translating gives CASSEATGYQETQYF.

The V and J genes are TRBV27 and TRBJ1-5; 10 bases fit TRBD1. The ends lost 2 bases at V and 5 bases at J; junction bases unmatched: 3. The CDR3 totals 15 residues. Germline CDR1 MNHEY, CDR2 SMNVEV (reference sequence). In nucleotides, the CDR3 is TGTGCCAGCAGTTTAGGGACAGGGGCAGATCAGCCCCAGCATTTT. It encodes CASSLGTGADQPQHF.

The chain joins TRBV9 to TRBJ1-1, with D perhaps matching TRBD1 (5 bases). The V and J ends lost 0 bases and 10 bases respectively, with 16 bases between them. CDR3 length: 14 amino acids. Germline CDR1 and CDR2: SGDLS and YYNGEE. Written as DNA, the CDR3 is TGTGCCAGCAGCGTAGAAGGGGCGGGAAGTGGAGCTTTCTTT. Its protein is CASSVEGAGSGAFF.

This chain connects TRBV7-3 to TRBJ2-5; tentatively, D is TRBD2 (6 bases). Trimming took 0 bases from V and 1 from J, leaving 6 bases between them. In germline, CDR1 is SGHTA, CDR2 FQGTGA. The CDR3 is 14 residues long. The CDR3 reads CASSLTGGQETQYF. For the CDR3, the DNA is TGTGCCAGCAGCTTAACCGGGGGCCAAGAGACCCAGTACTTC. The whole variable domain, remainder taken from reference TRBV7-3 and TRBJ2-5, is GAGVSQTPSNKVTEKGKYVELRCDPISGHTALYWYRQSLGQGPEFLIYFQGTGAADDSGLPNDRFFAVRPEGSVSTLKIQRTERGDSAVYLCASSLTGGQETQYFGPGTRLLVL.